These 3 T cell receptor beta chains were sequenced from one sample in a study of T cell clones after liver transplantation. Only in-frame clones appear in the TCRdb table, and some are missing; sequencing was by immunoSEQ multiplex PCR. The sample has roughly 60,000 clones; about two thirds are singletons. Source: CD4+ T cells from blood, taken at the approximately 16-month timepoint. These receptors were taken from a human patient who received a liver transplant. The graft donor may have given rise to some T cells.

The chain combines TRBV5-4 with TRBJ2-5, with 10 bases lining up with TRBD1. V lost 4 bases to trimming and J lost 5 bases; unmatched junction nucleotides: 5. This CDR3 spans 14 amino acids. Germline values: CDR1 SGHNT, CDR2 YYREEE (reference sequence). Here the CDR3 reads CASSRQGATETQYF. Here the CDR3 DNA reads TGTGCCAGCAGCCGACAGGGGGCGACCGAGACCCAGTACTTC. The full variable domain, completed using reference TRBV5-4 and TRBJ2-5, is ETGVTQSPTHLIKTRGQQVTLRCSSQSGHNTVSWYQQALGQGPQFIFQYYREEENGRGNFPPRFSGLQFPNYSSELNVNALELDDSALYLCASSRQGATETQYFGPGTRLLVL.

This clone was seen a single time. The rearrangement uses TRBV5-1 and TRBJ2-7, with a weak D call TRBD2 (6 bases). V shed 0 bases and J shed 3 bases, with 10 bases lying between them. This CDR3 spans 14 amino acids. CDR1 and CDR2 from the germline V gene are SGHRS and YFSETQ. The CDR3 here is CASSLVGGDYEQYF. The CDR3 DNA follows: TGCGCCAGCAGCTTGGTGGGGGGAGACTACGAGCAGTACTTC.

The table lists this clone with a few counts. The genes are TRBV5-1 and TRBJ1-3; a possible D gene is TRBD1 (6 bases). Trimming took off 0 bases at V and 8 bases at J, with 12 bases between the two ends. The CDR3 sequence is 14 residues long. Germline CDR1 and CDR2: SGHRS and YFSETQ. The chain's CDR3 is CASSLGQEGDTIYF. In DNA form, the CDR3 reads TGCGCCAGCAGCTTGGGGCAGGAGGGGGACACCATATATTTT.